This TCR beta chain originates from a study of blood T cell repertoires in COVID-19. Looking at the study overall: Researchers got acute and convalescent COVID-19 samples from the United States, Italy and Spain.

Per the authors' pipeline: By means of reference gene primer amplification, nucleated cell counts were estimated. The assay was immunoSEQ multiplex PCR, and TCRdb's table has in-frame clones only and misses some. That table is the source of V, J and clone size, and D and trimming were worked out from the DNA. The sample contains about 74,000 clones, 88% of which appear only once. The sequenced material came from peripheral blood. This TCR came from a woman of 80 years or more with acute or convalescent COVID-19.

CDR3 in DNA: TGTGCCAGCAGTACTCATTCGGTCGACGAGCAGTACTTC. Protein: CASSTHSVDEQYF. The V and J genes are TRBV12-3 or TRBV12-4 and TRBJ2-7; D gene unclear. The CDR3 sequence is 13 residues long. The V end lost 5 bases, the J end lost 5 bases, and 13 bases lay between the germline ends.